This T cell receptor (beta chain) is from a study of human T cells and chemical hapten exposure. About the study: Mostly female, the patients presented with alopecia areata, totalis or universalis. Small pooled library volume differences chiefly drove per-sample TCR yield variation.

As originally analysed: Across samples, TCR counts had a median of roughly 91,000 and ranged from roughly 23,224 to 750,000. MiXCR, run by TCRdb on the RACE reads, gives a single entry per CDR3 protein. The authors' filters were not applied to this entry. This sample has roughly 180,000 distinct CDR3 sequences, with 14% found just once. This CDR3 has 16 amino acids. The germline V gene encodes CDR1 SGDLS and CDR2 YYNGEE. Trimming removed 1 base from V and 0 bases from J, with 11 bases in between. The time point here: patch test 1, 2 weeks after DPC sensitization. Treatment specified: therapeutic diphenylcyclopropenone sensitization with weekly scalp DPC.

The chain has TRBV9 and TRBJ2-1; weak D call: TRBD2 (5 bases). The sequencing here drew on whole blood, taken in connection with sensitization to the hapten diphenylcyclopropenone (DPC). The receptor comes from a woman younger than 45 with alopecia areata. Some clones in this sample may be carry-over from other donors' samples. The CDR3 nucleotides are TGTGCCAGCAGCGTACGCTCTAGCCACTCCTACAATGAGCAGTTCTTC. Residues: CASSVRSSHSYNEQFF.